These T cell receptor beta chains were read from a single sample in a study of molecular identifiers for immune sequencing clone quantification. TCRdb fed the PCR reads into MiXCR, producing one record per CDR3 protein. The sample has about 640,000 distinct CDR3 sequences; just under 20% are singletons. Source material: naive CD8+ T cells from blood, with Jurkat cell RNA spiked in. The receptors stem from a human donor in good health. Some libraries in this study had Jurkat cell RNA spiked in. CDR3s include the opening cysteine and the closing phenylalanine or tryptophan. Fields, in order: CDR3 protein, J gene, V gene.

CDR3aa: CAGSTGPPSTDTQYF; j_gene: TRBJ2-3; v_gene: TRBV12-3/TRBV12-4
CDR3aa: CATSEPTSGKDTQYF; j_gene: TRBJ2-3; v_gene: TRBV24-1
CDR3aa: CSVVSFSGGLIF; j_gene: TRBJ2-7; v_gene: TRBV29-1
CDR3aa: CASSQLFPTNEKLFF; j_gene: TRBJ1-4; v_gene: TRBV4-3
CDR3aa: CASSFVGAINDEQFF; j_gene: TRBJ2-1; v_gene: TRBV27
CDR3aa: CATSAGETDTQYF; j_gene: TRBJ2-3; v_gene: TRBV24-1
CDR3aa: CASSLGRDSRTYEQYF; j_gene: TRBJ2-7; v_gene: TRBV11-2
CDR3aa: CASSLRPSLPFEKLFF; j_gene: TRBJ1-4; v_gene: TRBV19
CDR3aa: CASSLTMAYEQYF; j_gene: TRBJ2-7; v_gene: TRBV6-6
CDR3aa: CSATRTSDWEETQYF; j_gene: TRBJ2-5; v_gene: TRBV20-1
CDR3aa: CASSFRQGGDTGELFF; j_gene: TRBJ2-2; v_gene: TRBV5-1
CDR3aa: CASSPRSDGNTIYF; j_gene: TRBJ1-3; v_gene: TRBV7-9
CDR3aa: CACKGLARTDAQYF; j_gene: TRBJ2-3; v_gene: TRBV6-2/TRBV6-3